One sample yielded the 19 T cell receptor beta chains listed below, sequenced in a study of vaccination and CD4 T cells after COVID-19 (dated by TCRdb to the early 2020s). The treatment or condition tag for this specimen amounts to: approximately nine-day PBMC culture with coronavirus spike peptide pools or control peptides (ViraFEST assay). Libraries came from PCR. The reads were generated on an Illumina iSeq 100. At the Johns Hopkins FTIC core, DNA from the cultured CD4+ T cells underwent TCR sequencing with the Oncomine TCR Beta short-read assay. The public reads were run again by TCRdb, first through fastp at Q25 and then through MiXCR, and only productive beta chains were kept. Under each unique CDR3 protein, matching rows form one entry showing the most common genes and DNA. This sample has 15,000 or so distinct CDR3 sequences in its table, and under 60% of those were observed once. The ten largest clonotypes hold over 6% of the sample.

These TCRs' antigens remain unknown. Material: CD4+ T cells from blood, cultured in vitro. Source of these receptors: a human donor who had recovered from COVID-19.

The V and J genes are TRBV19 and TRBJ1-6, with 7 bases matching TRBD1. This CDR3 contains 15 residues. CDR1 is LNHDA and CDR2 is SQIVND in the germline V gene (reference sequence). Trimming took 5 bases from V and 8 from J; bases not matched to a gene: 9. CDR3 bases: TGTGCCAGTAGTGAAGGAGACAGGGAATATTCACCCCTCCACTTT. Amino acids: CASSEGDREYSPLHF.

The chain carries TRBV19 and TRBJ1-6; D might be TRBD1 (6 bases). The CDR3 loop spans 15 amino acids. V gave up 4 bases and J gave up 5 bases, with 12 bases separating them. CDR1 and CDR2 from the germline V gene are LNHDA and SQIVND (reference sequence). This CDR3 is CASSTSTGDNSPLHF. CDR3 in DNA: TGTGCCAGTAGTACATCGACAGGTGATAATTCACCCCTCCACTTT.

This sequence joins TRBV10-3 and TRBJ2-1; 8 nucleotides line up with TRBD1. Germline CDR1 and CDR2: ENHRY and SYGVKD. V dropped 10 bases and J dropped 3; count of bases not matched to a gene: 8. The CDR3 covers 14 residues. CDR3 DNA: TGTGCCACCAAACTGACAGGGGACTACAATGAGCAGTTCTTC. Amino acid sequence: CATKLTGDYNEQFF.

This sequence joins TRBV2 and TRBJ2-3, with 7 bases fitting TRBD2. The CDR3 has 14 amino acids. Germline V CDR1 and CDR2: SNHLY, FYNNEI. After removal of 5 bases from V and 6 bases from J, the junction contained 8 bases not matched to a gene. Written as DNA, the CDR3 is TGTGCCAGCAGTCAGGTATCGCGGGAGGATACGCAGTATTTT. As protein: CASSQVSREDTQYF.

This sequence joins TRBV7-9 and TRBJ1-1; TRBD1 might be the D (6 bases). There are 18 residues in the CDR3. CDR1 is SEHNR and CDR2 is FQNEAQ in the germline V gene (reference sequence). V gave up 3 bases and J gave up 1 base, with 21 bases separating them. CDR3 coding DNA: TGTGCCAGCAGCTTCGGGGGGGGCACAGGGCGGGCGAACACTGAAGCTTTCTTT. Its protein product is CASSFGGGTGRANTEAFF.

The CDR3 DNA follows: TGTGCCAGCAGTCTCAACCGGGGTATTAGTAATTCACCCCTCCACTTT. Translation: CASSLNRGISNSPLHF. This chain connects TRBV6-1 to TRBJ1-6; D is uncertain. Germline loops: CDR1 MNHNS, CDR2 SASEGT. V was shortened by 5 bases and J by 6 bases, with 17 bases between the two germline ends. The CDR3 is 16 amino acids.

In DNA form, the CDR3 reads TGTGCCAGCAGTTTACTGGGTGAAGAGACCCAGTACTTC. Amino acids: CASSLLGEETQYF. This rearrangement joins TRBV12-3 or TRBV12-4 to TRBJ2-5; D is unclear. V shed 2 bases and J shed 3 bases, with 7 bases lying between them. The CDR3 is made up of 13 amino acids.

The gene calls are TRBV20-1 and TRBJ2-7; 7 bases agree with TRBD1. Germline V lookup: CDR1 DFQATT, CDR2 SNEGSKA (reference sequence). V was pared by 5 bases and J by 4 bases, with 5 bases of the junction left unmatched. The length of the CDR3 is 12 residues. The CDR3 region has the DNA TGCAGTGCTCCCGGACAGGCATACGAGCAGTACTTC. It encodes CSAPGQAYEQYF.

The chain carries TRBV6-2 or TRBV6-3 and TRBJ2-1; 9 bases are a match to TRBD1. The germline gives CDR1 MNHEY, CDR2 SVGEGT. With V trimmed by 5 bases and J by 5 bases, 7 bases remained unmatched. CDR3 size: 15 residues. The CDR3 sequence is CASSDRDRAHNEQFF. Here the CDR3 DNA reads TGTGCCAGCAGTGACCGGGACAGGGCACACAATGAGCAGTTCTTC.

The chain joins TRBV2 to TRBJ1-2; tentative D call: TRBD1 (6 bases). Germline V gene data show CDR1 as SNHLY and CDR2 as FYNNEI. The CDR3 contains 14 residues. V was cut by 3 bases and J by 3 bases, with 11 bases left in between. CDR3 amino acids: CASSEGRGDYGYTF. CDR3 nucleotide sequence: TGTGCCAGCAGTGAGGGCAGGGGAGACTATGGCTACACCTTC.

The V call is TRBV19, the J call TRBJ2-7, with a tentative D call TRBD1 (6 bases). CDR1 is LNHDA and CDR2 is SQIVND in the germline V gene (reference sequence). The CDR3 sequence is 13 residues long. V lost 4 bases to trimming and J lost 2 bases, with 9 bases between them. This CDR3 is CASSNRATYEQYF. CDR3 nucleotides: TGTGCCAGTAGTAACAGGGCTACCTACGAGCAGTACTTC.

This clonotype has only a few counts. A read error may produce the germline difference seen at one junction end. The chain employs TRBV6-2 or TRBV6-3 and TRBJ1-3; 7 bases line up with TRBD1. Germline values: CDR1 MNHEY, CDR2 SVGEGT. The CDR3 length is 12 residues. This CDR3 reads CASSKPGQSHRF. Written as DNA, the CDR3 is TGTGCCAGCAGTAAGCCGGGACAGTCTCACCGTTTT.

With regard to this clonotype: Mismatch with germline at one junction end may stem from a read error. J is TRBJ2-2 and V is TRBV20-1; D gene uncertain. The CDR3 spans 13 residues. Germline V CDR1 and CDR2: DFQATT, SNEGSKA (reference sequence). DNA for the CDR3: TGCAGTGCTAGTAGGCGTCAAACCGAGGAGCTGTTTTTT. This encodes CSASRRQTEELFF.

The rearrangement uses TRBV20-1 and TRBJ2-3; TRBD2 aligns across 7 bases. V lost 6 bases to trimming and J lost 2 bases; unmatched junction nucleotides: 11. Germline V lookup: CDR1 DFQATT, CDR2 SNEGSKA (reference sequence). There are 15 residues in the CDR3. CDR3 bases: TGCAGTGCCCAATGGGGAGGGTTTGACACAGATACGCAGTATTTT. Translating gives CSAQWGGFDTDTQYF.

This chain connects TRBV20-1 to TRBJ1-6; tentatively, D is TRBD1 (5 bases). V was trimmed by 7 bases and J by 4 bases, leaving 14 bases between them. CDR3 size: 14 residues. The V gene's germline CDR1 is DFQATT and CDR2 SNEGSKA (reference sequence). This CDR3 reads CSGSGGVYNSPLHF. CDR3 DNA sequence: TGCAGTGGGTCGGGGGGGGTATATAATTCACCCCTCCACTTT.

This sequence joins TRBV7-2 and TRBJ1-1; the match to TRBD1 covers 8 bases. V shed 2 bases, J shed 4 bases, and the junction held 6 bases outside the gene matches. Germline V CDR1 and CDR2: SGHTA, FQGNSA. This CDR3 contains 15 residues. For the CDR3, the DNA is TGTGCCAGCAGCTTACCTCCGACAGGGGTCACTGAAGCTTTCTTT. Protein: CASSLPPTGVTEAFF. Based on the CDR3 plus reference TRBV7-2 and TRBJ1-1, the full variable domain is GAGVSQSPSNKVTEKGKDVELRCDPISGHTALYWYRQSLGQGLEFLIYFQGNSAPDKSGLPSDRFSAERTGGSVSTLTIQRTQQEDSAVYLCASSLPPTGVTEAFFGQGTRLTVV.

This clonotype was recorded a few times. CDR3 sequence: CAISGGGWGYGYTF. The CDR3, as DNA: TGTGCCATCAGTGGAGGGGGTTGGGGCTATGGCTACACCTTC. The J gene is TRBJ1-2, the V gene TRBV10-3; D possibly corresponds to TRBD1 (6 bases). The CDR3 contains 14 residues. CDR1 and CDR2 (germline): ENHRY, SYGVKD. V lost 4 bases and J lost 4, with 13 bases in between.

The chain recombines TRBV20-1 with TRBJ1-2; possibly TRBD1 for D (5 bases). This CDR3 region has 13 residues. Germline values: CDR1 DFQATT, CDR2 SNEGSKA (reference sequence). V was pared by 1 base and J by 4 bases, with 10 bases between. The CDR3 sequence is CSARAPGAYGYTF. DNA of the CDR3: TGCAGTGCTAGAGCTCCCGGGGCCTATGGCTACACCTTC.

V usage is TRBV7-2 and J usage is TRBJ1-1; the D is unclear. This CDR3 spans 13 amino acids. Trimming removed 3 bases from V and 5 bases from J, with 10 bases in between. Germline CDR1 and CDR2: SGHTA and FQGNSA. The DNA for the CDR3 is TGTGCCAGCAGCTTCAACTCAGAAACTGAAGCTTTCTTT. It specifies CASSFNSETEAFF.